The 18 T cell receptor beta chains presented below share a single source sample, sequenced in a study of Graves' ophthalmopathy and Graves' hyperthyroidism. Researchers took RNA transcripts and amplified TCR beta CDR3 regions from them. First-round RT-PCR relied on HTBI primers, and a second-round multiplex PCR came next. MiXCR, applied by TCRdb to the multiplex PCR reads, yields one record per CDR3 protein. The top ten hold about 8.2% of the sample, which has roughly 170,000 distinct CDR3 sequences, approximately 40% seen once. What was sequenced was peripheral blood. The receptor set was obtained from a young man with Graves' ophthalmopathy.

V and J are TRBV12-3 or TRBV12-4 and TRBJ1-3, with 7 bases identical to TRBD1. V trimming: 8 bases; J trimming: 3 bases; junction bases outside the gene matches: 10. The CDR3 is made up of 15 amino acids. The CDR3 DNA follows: TGTGCCAGCGGCAAGGGGGCGACCTATGGAAACACCATATATTTT. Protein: CASGKGATYGNTIYF.

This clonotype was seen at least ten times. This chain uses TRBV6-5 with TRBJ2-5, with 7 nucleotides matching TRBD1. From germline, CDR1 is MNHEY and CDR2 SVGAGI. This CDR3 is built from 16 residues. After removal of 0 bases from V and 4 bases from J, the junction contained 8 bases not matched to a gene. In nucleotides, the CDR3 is TGTGCCAGCAGTTACTCTTCAAACAGGGGTATAGAGACCCAGTACTTC. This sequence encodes CASSYSSNRGIETQYF.

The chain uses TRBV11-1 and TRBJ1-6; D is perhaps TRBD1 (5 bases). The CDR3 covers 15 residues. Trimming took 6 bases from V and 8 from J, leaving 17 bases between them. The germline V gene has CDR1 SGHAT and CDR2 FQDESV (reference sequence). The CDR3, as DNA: TGTGCCAGCAGAAAAAGGACTCAGGGAGATTCACCCCTCCACTTT. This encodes CASRKRTQGDSPLHF.

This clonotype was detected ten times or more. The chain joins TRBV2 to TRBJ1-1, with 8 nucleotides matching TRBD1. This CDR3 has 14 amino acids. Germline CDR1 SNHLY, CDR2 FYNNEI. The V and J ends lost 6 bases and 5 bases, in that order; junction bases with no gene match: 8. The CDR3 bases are TGTGCCAGCAGGATGGACAGGGTACGGACTGAAGCTTTCTTT. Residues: CASRMDRVRTEAFF.

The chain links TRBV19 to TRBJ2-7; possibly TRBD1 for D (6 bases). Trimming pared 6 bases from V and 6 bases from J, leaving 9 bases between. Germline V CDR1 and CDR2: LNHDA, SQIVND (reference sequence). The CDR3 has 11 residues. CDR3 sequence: CASRTGSEQYF. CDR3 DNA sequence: TGTGCCAGTAGGACAGGAAGCGAGCAGTACTTC.

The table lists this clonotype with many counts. CDR3 sequence: CAWSATVNSYEQYF. The DNA for the CDR3 is TGTGCCTGGAGTGCAACCGTTAACTCCTACGAGCAGTACTTC. The V and J genes are TRBV30 and TRBJ2-7; D not certain. Germline V gives CDR1 GTSNPN, CDR2 SVGIG (reference sequence). The CDR3 covers 14 residues. V was trimmed by 1 base and J by 0 bases, leaving 10 bases between them.

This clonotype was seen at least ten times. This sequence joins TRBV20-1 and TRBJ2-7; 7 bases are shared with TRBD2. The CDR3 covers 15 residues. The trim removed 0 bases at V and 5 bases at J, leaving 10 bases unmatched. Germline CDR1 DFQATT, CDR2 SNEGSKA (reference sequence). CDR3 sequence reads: CSARDQLAAQHEQYF. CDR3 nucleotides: TGCAGTGCTAGAGATCAGCTAGCGGCTCAACACGAGCAGTACTTC.

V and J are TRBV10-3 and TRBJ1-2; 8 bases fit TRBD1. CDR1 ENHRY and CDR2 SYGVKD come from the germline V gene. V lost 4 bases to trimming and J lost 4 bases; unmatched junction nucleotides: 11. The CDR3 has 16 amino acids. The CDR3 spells CAISVPPRQGFYGYTF. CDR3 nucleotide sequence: TGTGCCATCAGTGTACCCCCTAGACAGGGGTTCTATGGCTACACCTTC.

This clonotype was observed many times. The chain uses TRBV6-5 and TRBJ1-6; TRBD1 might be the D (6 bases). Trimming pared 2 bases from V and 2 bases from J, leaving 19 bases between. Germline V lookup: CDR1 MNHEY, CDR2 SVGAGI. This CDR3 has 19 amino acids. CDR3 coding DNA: TGTGCCAGCAGTTACCTTGGTTTCTACAGGGTGACCTATAATTCACCCCTCCACTTT. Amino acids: CASSYLGFYRVTYNSPLHF.

In DNA form, the CDR3 reads TGTGCCAGCAGTGGACCGACTAGCGGGTACGAGCAGTACTTC. Translation: CASSGPTSGYEQYF. J is TRBJ2-7 and V is TRBV6-1, with 10 positions matching TRBD2. V shed 4 bases, J shed 4 bases, and the junction held 4 bases outside the gene matches. CDR3 length: 14 residues. Looked up from germline, CDR1 is MNHNS and CDR2 is SASEGT.

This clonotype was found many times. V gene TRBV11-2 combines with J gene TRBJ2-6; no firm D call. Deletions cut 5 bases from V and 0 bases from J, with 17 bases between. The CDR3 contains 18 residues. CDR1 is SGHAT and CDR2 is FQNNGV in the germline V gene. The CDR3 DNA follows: TGTGCCAGCAGCCCGCAAACTGCGTCGAGCTCTGGGGCCAACGTCCTGACTTTC. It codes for CASSPQTASSSGANVLTF.

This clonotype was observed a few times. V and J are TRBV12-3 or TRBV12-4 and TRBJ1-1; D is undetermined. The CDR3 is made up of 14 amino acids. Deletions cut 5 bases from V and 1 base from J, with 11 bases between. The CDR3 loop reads CASSPPAGNTEAFF. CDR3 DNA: TGTGCCAGCAGTCCCCCAGCAGGGAACACTGAAGCTTTCTTT.

The CDR3 DNA follows: TGTGCCAGCAGTTACGCTCAGGGGTACGAGCAGTACTTC. Encoded protein: CASSYAQGYEQYF. This rearrangement joins TRBV6-5 to TRBJ2-7; D perhaps matches TRBD1 (6 bases). Between the trimmed V and J ends, which lost 2 bases and 4 bases, there was a span of 9 bases. This CDR3 is built from 13 residues. The germline V gene encodes CDR1 MNHEY and CDR2 SVGAGI.

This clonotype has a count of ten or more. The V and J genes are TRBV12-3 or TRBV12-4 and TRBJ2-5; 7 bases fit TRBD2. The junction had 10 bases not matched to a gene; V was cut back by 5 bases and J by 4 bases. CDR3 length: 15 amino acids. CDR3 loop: CASSGGSGVRETQYF. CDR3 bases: TGTGCCAGCAGTGGCGGGAGTGGAGTTCGAGAGACCCAGTACTTC.

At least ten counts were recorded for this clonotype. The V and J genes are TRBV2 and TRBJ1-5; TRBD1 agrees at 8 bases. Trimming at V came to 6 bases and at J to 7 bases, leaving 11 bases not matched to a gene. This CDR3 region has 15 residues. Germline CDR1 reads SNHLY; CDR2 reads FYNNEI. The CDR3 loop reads CASSAWTGSGQPQHF. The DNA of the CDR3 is TGTGCCAGCAGCGCATGGACAGGGTCTGGCCAGCCCCAGCATTTT.

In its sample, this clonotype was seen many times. CDR3 residues: CASSDDIGRRNTEAFF. For the CDR3, the DNA is TGTGCCAGCAGTGATGATATCGGCCGGAGGAACACTGAAGCTTTCTTT. The chain recombines TRBV6-1 with TRBJ1-1; D unclear. The CDR3 is 16 amino acids. The V and J ends lost 3 bases and 1 base respectively, with 15 bases between them. Per germline, CDR1 MNHNS and CDR2 SASEGT.

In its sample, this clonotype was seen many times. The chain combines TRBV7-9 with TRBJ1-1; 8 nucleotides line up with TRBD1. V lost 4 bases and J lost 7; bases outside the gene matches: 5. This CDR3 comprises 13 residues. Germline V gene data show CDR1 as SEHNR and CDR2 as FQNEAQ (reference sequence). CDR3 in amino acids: CASSSRGPFEAFF. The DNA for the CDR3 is TGTGCCAGCAGCTCCAGGGGGCCATTTGAAGCTTTCTTT.

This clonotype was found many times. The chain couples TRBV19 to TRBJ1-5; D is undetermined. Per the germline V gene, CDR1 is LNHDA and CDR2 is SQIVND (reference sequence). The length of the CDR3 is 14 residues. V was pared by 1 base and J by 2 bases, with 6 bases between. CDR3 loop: CASSIGPGNQPQHF. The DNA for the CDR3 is TGTGCCAGTAGTATAGGCCCAGGCAATCAGCCCCAGCATTTT.